What follows describes a single T cell receptor beta chain. Its antigen is not identified. J gave up 5 bases and V 6 bases, and 10 bases lay outside the gene matches. Germline V gives CDR1 DFQATT, CDR2 SNEGSKA (reference sequence). This CDR3 region has 15 residues. A sample-barcoded 5' primer and a J-beta primer mix were used in a second PCR of roughly 6 to 11 cycles. TCRdb redid the calling of the 5' RACE reads with MiXCR, one entry per CDR3 protein. The table has more than 1,400,000 distinct CDR3 sequences, about 43% seen once. These data belong to a study of blood T cells in healthy people across ages. Study-level results: More naive CD4+ cells and higher diversity were found in long-lived than in aged donors.

Healthy Caucasian individuals from Russia aged 6 to 90 were enrolled as donors. The authors drew roughly 9.8 milliliters of peripheral blood from each donor. Extractions gave at least 5.5 micrograms of total RNA per sample. The rearrangement joins TRBV20-1 to TRBJ2-3; 11 nucleotides match TRBD2. The specimen was blood. The sequence derives from a young woman in good health. CDR3 nucleotides: TGCAGTGCCGTCATAGCGGGAGGGAGAGGAGATACGCAGTATTTT. Translating gives CSAVIAGGRGDTQYF.